These T cell receptor beta chains were read from a single sample in a study of shared clonotypes between healthy human individuals. Assay: immunoSEQ multiplex PCR; the TCRdb copy retains only in-frame clones and omits some. The sample yields under 850,000 clones, nearly 95% seen once. The specimen sequenced was naive CD8+ T cells sorted from blood. These TCRs come from a man aged 25 to 40 in good health. Both conserved end residues are part of each CDR3. Each record gives: J gene, clone size, V gene, CDR3 length, D gene, CDR3 protein, CDR3 DNA. The D gene is left open where the match is weak. Clone size, where shown, is once, few, many, or a class for clones that have expanded.

J: TRBJ2-1; size: NA; V: TRBV27; length: 16; D: TRBD2; CDR3: CASSLSTTSEGSVQFF; DNA: TGTGCCAGCAGTTTATCGACGACTAGCGAGGGGAGCGTGCAGTTCTTC
J: TRBJ1-1; size: NA; V: TRBV7-7; length: 13; D: NA; CDR3: CASSLQMNTEAFF; DNA: TGTGCTAGCAGCTTACAGATGAACACTGAAGCTTTCTTT
J: TRBJ1-4; size: NA; V: TRBV27; length: 12; D: NA; CDR3: CASSSGSEKLFF; DNA: TGTGCCAGCTCTTCGGGCTCTGAAAAACTGTTTTTT
J: TRBJ2-1; size: NA; V: TRBV28; length: 13; D: NA; CDR3: CASSSPRSNEQFF; DNA: TGTGCCAGCAGTTCACCTAGGAGCAATGAGCAGTTCTTC
J: TRBJ1-2; size: NA; V: TRBV7-2; length: 15; D: NA; CDR3: CASSSRLGSNYGYTF; DNA: TGTGCCAGCAGCTCCCGACTCGGGTCAAACTATGGCTACACCTTC
J: TRBJ2-3; size: NA; V: TRBV7-9; length: 16; D: TRBD1; CDR3: CASSNRDRGVGDTQYF; DNA: TGTGCCAGCAGCAACCGGGACAGAGGCGTCGGAGATACGCAGTATTTT
J: TRBJ1-1; size: NA; V: TRBV6-1; length: 14; D: TRBD1; CDR3: CASRKTGMNTEAFF; DNA: TGTGCCAGCAGGAAGACAGGGATGAACACTGAAGCTTTCTTT
J: TRBJ2-3; size: NA; V: TRBV7-6; length: 18; D: TRBD2; CDR3: CASSLGIAGAGWGDTQYF; DNA: TGTGCCAGCAGCTTAGGTATAGCGGGAGCCGGGTGGGGAGATACGCAGTATTTT
J: TRBJ2-7; size: NA; V: TRBV2; length: 13; D: TRBD2; CDR3: CAGEGLAGEEQYF; DNA: TGTGCCGGAGAGGGACTAGCGGGAGAGGAGCAGTACTTC
J: TRBJ2-7; size: NA; V: TRBV7-9; length: 16; D: NA; CDR3: CASSRFPLEIDYEQYF; DNA: TGTGCCAGCAGCCGTTTCCCCCTAGAAATTGACTACGAGCAGTACTTC
J: TRBJ2-2; size: NA; V: TRBV5-6; length: 15; D: TRBD2; CDR3: CASSFGREVAGELFF; DNA: TGTGCCAGCAGCTTCGGGCGGGAGGTGGCCGGGGAGCTGTTTTTT
J: TRBJ2-7; size: NA; V: TRBV28; length: 15; D: TRBD1; CDR3: CASSLSGYRGVEQYF; DNA: TGTGCCAGCAGTTTATCGGGGTACAGGGGCGTGGAGCAGTACTTC
J: TRBJ2-1; size: NA; V: TRBV27; length: 15; D: TRBD2; CDR3: CASSPGTSGHNEQFF; DNA: TGTGCCAGCAGTCCCGGGACTAGCGGACACAATGAGCAGTTCTTC
J: TRBJ2-6; size: NA; V: TRBV15; length: 15; D: NA; CDR3: CATSSDRSGANVLTF; DNA: TGTGCCACCAGCAGTGACAGGAGTGGGGCCAACGTCCTGACTTTC
J: TRBJ1-1; size: NA; V: TRBV9; length: 15; D: NA; CDR3: CASSVSAMGITEAFF; DNA: TGTGCCAGCAGCGTAAGTGCTATGGGAATCACTGAAGCTTTCTTT
J: TRBJ2-3; size: NA; V: TRBV29-1; length: 13; D: NA; CDR3: CSVYGERTDTQYF; DNA: TGCAGCGTTTATGGGGAACGCACAGATACGCAGTATTTT
J: TRBJ2-7; size: NA; V: TRBV6-5; length: 14; D: TRBD1; CDR3: CASSYWDRQLVQYF; DNA: TGTGCCAGCAGTTATTGGGACAGACAATTAGTGCAGTACTTC
J: TRBJ2-7; size: NA; V: TRBV20-1; length: 11; D: NA; CDR3: CTLQLVGEQYF; DNA: TGCACCCTCCAACTCGTGGGCGAGCAGTACTTC
J: TRBJ2-2; size: NA; V: TRBV28; length: 19; D: NA; CDR3: CASSLGFSRGGANTGELFF; DNA: TGTGCCAGCAGTTTGGGATTCTCTAGGGGCGGAGCGAACACCGGGGAGCTGTTTTTT
J: TRBJ1-5; size: NA; V: TRBV19; length: 14; D: NA; CDR3: CASSIVGGRQPQHF; DNA: TGTGCCAGTAGTATCGTAGGGGGACGTCAGCCCCAGCATTTT
J: TRBJ2-3; size: NA; V: TRBV7-2; length: 18; D: TRBD2; CDR3: CASSNPSGRALGTDTQYF; DNA: TGTGCCAGCAGCAACCCTAGCGGGAGGGCCCTCGGGACAGATACGCAGTATTTT
J: TRBJ2-1; size: once; V: TRBV29-1; length: 15; D: TRBD1; CDR3: CSVGTAHSSYNEQFF; DNA: TGCAGCGTCGGGACAGCTCACAGCTCCTACAATGAGCAGTTCTTC
J: TRBJ2-7; size: NA; V: TRBV5-1; length: 16; D: NA; CDR3: CASSLWPPGDSYEQYF; DNA: TGCGCCAGCAGCTTGTGGCCACCCGGGGACTCCTACGAGCAGTACTTC
J: TRBJ1-1; size: NA; V: TRBV7-3; length: 15; D: NA; CDR3: CASSLTGVKVAEAFF; DNA: TGTGCCAGCAGCTTAACGGGGGTTAAGGTGGCTGAAGCTTTCTTT
J: TRBJ2-7; size: NA; V: TRBV15; length: 15; D: TRBD1; CDR3: CATRSDRGSSYEQYF; DNA: TGTGCCACCCGCTCGGACAGGGGAAGCTCCTACGAGCAGTACTTC
J: TRBJ2-7; size: NA; V: TRBV5-1; length: 13; D: NA; CDR3: CASSLQGSYEQYF; DNA: TGCGCCAGCAGCTTGCAGGGTTCCTACGAGCAGTACTTC
J: TRBJ1-5; size: NA; V: TRBV6-4; length: 14; D: NA; CDR3: CASSARGANQPQHF; DNA: TGTGCCAGCAGTGCGAGGGGGGCCAATCAGCCCCAGCATTTT
J: TRBJ2-1; size: once; V: TRBV27; length: 13; D: NA; CDR3: CACAPGVGNEQFF; DNA: TGTGCCTGCGCGCCAGGGGTCGGGAATGAGCAGTTCTTC
J: TRBJ1-1; size: NA; V: TRBV4-3; length: 15; D: NA; CDR3: CASTSTGHMATEAFF; DNA: TGCGCCAGCACCTCCACAGGGCATATGGCCACTGAAGCTTTCTTT
J: TRBJ2-3; size: NA; V: TRBV7-8; length: 16; D: NA; CDR3: CASSLRGRVVSDTQYF; DNA: TGTGCCAGCAGCTTGAGGGGCAGGGTGGTGTCAGATACGCAGTATTTT
J: TRBJ1-5; size: once; V: TRBV4-1; length: 16; D: NA; CDR3: CASSQDGRGGNQPQHF; DNA: TGCGCCAGCAGCCAAGATGGAAGGGGGGGCAATCAGCCCCAGCATTTT
J: TRBJ2-1; size: NA; V: TRBV25-1; length: 12; D: TRBD2; CDR3: CATHGGASEQFF; DNA: TGTGCCACCCACGGGGGGGCTAGTGAGCAGTTCTTC
J: TRBJ2-7; size: NA; V: TRBV27; length: 15; D: TRBD2; CDR3: CASSSPSGSRYEQYF; DNA: TGTGCCAGCAGTTCCCCCAGCGGGAGTAGGTACGAGCAGTACTTC
J: TRBJ2-7; size: NA; V: TRBV6-6; length: 12; D: NA; CDR3: CASSYPSDEQYF; DNA: TGTGCCAGCAGTTACCCCTCAGACGAGCAGTACTTC
J: TRBJ2-3; size: NA; V: TRBV9; length: 13; D: NA; CDR3: CASSVGQADTQYF; DNA: TGTGCCAGCAGCGTAGGCCAAGCAGATACGCAGTATTTT
J: TRBJ2-7; size: NA; V: TRBV11-2; length: 14; D: NA; CDR3: CASSLSYGPYEQYF; DNA: TGTGCCAGCAGCTTAAGTTACGGACCCTACGAGCAGTACTTC
J: TRBJ2-7; size: NA; V: TRBV6-5; length: 16; D: TRBD2; CDR3: CASSYFSGSMVYEQYF; DNA: TGTGCCAGCAGTTATTTCAGCGGGAGTATGGTCTACGAGCAGTACTTC
J: TRBJ2-3; size: NA; V: TRBV29-1; length: 15; D: NA; CDR3: CSVPKFPRAGDTQYF; DNA: TGCAGCGTTCCTAAATTCCCCCGGGCGGGGGATACGCAGTATTTT
J: TRBJ1-2; size: NA; V: TRBV28; length: 12; D: NA; CDR3: CASSLVDYGYTF; DNA: TGTGCCAGCAGTTTAGTGGACTATGGCTACACCTTC
J: TRBJ1-3; size: NA; V: TRBV5-4; length: 14; D: NA; CDR3: CASSLEGRGNTIYF; DNA: TGTGCCAGCAGCTTAGAGGGGAGAGGAAACACCATATATTTT
J: TRBJ2-1; size: NA; V: TRBV19; length: 15; D: NA; CDR3: CASQGRRGSYNEQFF; DNA: TGTGCCAGTCAAGGCAGAAGAGGCTCCTACAATGAGCAGTTCTTC
J: TRBJ2-6; size: NA; V: TRBV7-9; length: 17; D: NA; CDR3: CASSLGQSRSGANVLTF; DNA: TGTGCCAGCAGCTTAGGACAGTCCCGCTCTGGGGCCAACGTCCTGACTTTC
J: TRBJ2-7; size: NA; V: TRBV13; length: 14; D: NA; CDR3: CASSTGRSSYEQYF; DNA: TGTGCCAGCAGCACCGGACGGAGCTCCTACGAGCAGTACTTC
J: TRBJ2-7; size: NA; V: TRBV21-1; length: 16; D: NA; CDR3: CASSKRPVLSSYEQYF; DNA: TGTGCCAGCAGCAAACGGCCGGTTCTCAGCTCCTACGAGCAGTACTTC
J: TRBJ2-7; size: NA; V: TRBV2; length: 13; D: NA; CDR3: CASAGTESYEQYF; DNA: TGTGCCTCCGCCGGGACCGAGTCCTACGAGCAGTACTTC
J: TRBJ2-1; size: NA; V: TRBV18; length: 16; D: TRBD1; CDR3: CASSPPPQGAVNEQFF; DNA: TGTGCCAGCTCACCACCGCCACAGGGGGCGGTCAATGAGCAGTTCTTC
J: TRBJ2-1; size: NA; V: TRBV14; length: 14; D: TRBD2; CDR3: CASSPYATSGVQFF; DNA: TGTGCCAGCAGCCCCTATGCTACTAGCGGGGTGCAGTTCTTC
J: TRBJ2-1; size: NA; V: TRBV7-9; length: 12; D: NA; CDR3: CASSGTDNEQFF; DNA: TGTGCCAGCAGCGGGACGGACAATGAGCAGTTCTTC
J: TRBJ2-7; size: once; V: TRBV9; length: 17; D: TRBD1; CDR3: CASSVDSLDTGAYEQYF; DNA: TGTGCCAGCAGCGTGGACTCTCTAGACACAGGGGCCTACGAGCAGTACTTC
J: TRBJ1-5; size: once; V: TRBV19; length: 16; D: NA; CDR3: CASNGGFSVSNQPQHF; DNA: TGTGCCAGTAATGGGGGTTTCAGTGTTAGCAATCAGCCCCAGCATTTT
J: TRBJ2-7; size: NA; V: TRBV7-2; length: 16; D: NA; CDR3: CASSLAWRADSYEQYF; DNA: TGTGCCAGCAGCTTGGCGTGGCGGGCCGATTCCTACGAGCAGTACTTC
J: TRBJ2-5; size: NA; V: TRBV14; length: 17; D: NA; CDR3: CASSQVFTGNAAETQYF; DNA: TGTGCCAGCAGCCAAGTGTTTACAGGCAATGCGGCAGAGACCCAGTACTTC
J: TRBJ2-7; size: once; V: TRBV15; length: 16; D: TRBD2; CDR3: CATSRVLAGANYEQYF; DNA: TGTGCCACCAGCAGAGTATTAGCGGGAGCTAACTACGAGCAGTACTTC